The sequence of this T cell receptor beta chain was determined in a study of early T cells in non-severe SARS-CoV-2 infection. Study-level information: With bulk RNA from unsorted whole blood as input, sequencing yielded unpaired chains.

Each single cDNA molecule received a unique molecular identifier. Each CDR3 protein is one row after TCRdb ran MiXCR on the 5' RACE reads. The sample shows tens of thousands of distinct CDR3 sequences, around an eighth of them seen only once. The V and J ends lost 4 bases and 8 bases respectively, with 15 bases between them. The germline CDR1 and CDR2 sequences are SQVTM and ANQGSEA. The CDR3 runs to 13 residues. On this clonotype: Antigen: not known.

Notes on the study in general: The matching step, a VDJdb search, favored anti-spike CD8 responses and missed private and CD4 specificities.

Sample: whole blood. The sequence derives from an adult who was a healthcare worker with PCR-confirmed SARS-CoV-2 infection or an uninfected control (not recorded which). The chain links TRBV29-1 to TRBJ2-1, with D possibly matching TRBD1 (6 bases). The CDR3 spells CSVVGGRGDEQFF. The CDR3 DNA follows: TGCAGCGTTGTAGGGGGAAGAGGCGATGAGCAGTTCTTC.